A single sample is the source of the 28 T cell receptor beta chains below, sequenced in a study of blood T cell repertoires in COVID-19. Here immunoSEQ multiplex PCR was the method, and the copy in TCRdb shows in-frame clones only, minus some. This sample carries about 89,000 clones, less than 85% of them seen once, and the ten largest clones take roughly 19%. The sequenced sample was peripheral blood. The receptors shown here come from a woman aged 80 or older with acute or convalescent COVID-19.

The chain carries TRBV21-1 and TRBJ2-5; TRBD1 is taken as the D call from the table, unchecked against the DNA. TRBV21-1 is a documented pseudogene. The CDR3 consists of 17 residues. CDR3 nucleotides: TGTGCCAGCAGCAACGACGATCCGGGACACAAACAAGAGACCCAGTACTTC. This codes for CASSNDDPGHKQETQYF.

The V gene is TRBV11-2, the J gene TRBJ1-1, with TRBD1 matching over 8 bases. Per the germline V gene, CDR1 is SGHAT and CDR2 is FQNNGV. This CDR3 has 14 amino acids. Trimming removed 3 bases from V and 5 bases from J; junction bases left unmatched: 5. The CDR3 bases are TGTGCCAGCAGCTTCGACAGGGGAAAGACTGAAGCTTTCTTT. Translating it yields CASSFDRGKTEAFF.

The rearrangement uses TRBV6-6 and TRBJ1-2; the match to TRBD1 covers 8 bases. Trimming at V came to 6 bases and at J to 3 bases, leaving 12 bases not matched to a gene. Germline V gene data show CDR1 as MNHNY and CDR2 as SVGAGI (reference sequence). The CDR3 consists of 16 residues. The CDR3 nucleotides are TGTGCCAGCAGATTGACTGAGGACAGGGAAGACTATGGCTACACCTTC. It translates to CASRLTEDREDYGYTF.

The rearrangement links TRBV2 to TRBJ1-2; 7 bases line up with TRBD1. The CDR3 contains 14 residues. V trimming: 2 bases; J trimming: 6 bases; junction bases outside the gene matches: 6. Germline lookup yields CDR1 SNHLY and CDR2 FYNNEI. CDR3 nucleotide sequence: TGTGCCAGCAGTGAAACGGGGACAGACCATGGCTACACCTTC. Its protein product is CASSETGTDHGYTF.

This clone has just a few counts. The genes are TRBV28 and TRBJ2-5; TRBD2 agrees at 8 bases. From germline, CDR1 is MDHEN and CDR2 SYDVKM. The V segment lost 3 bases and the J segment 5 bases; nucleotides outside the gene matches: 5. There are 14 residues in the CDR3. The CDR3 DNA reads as TGTGCCAGCAGTTTCGGGGGGGCCAGGGAGACCCAGTACTTC. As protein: CASSFGGARETQYF.

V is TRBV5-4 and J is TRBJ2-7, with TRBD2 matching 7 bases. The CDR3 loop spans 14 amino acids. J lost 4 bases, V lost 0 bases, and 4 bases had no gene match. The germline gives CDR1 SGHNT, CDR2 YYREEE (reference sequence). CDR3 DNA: TGTGCCAGCAGCTTGGGGGTAGCGGGTTACGAGCAGTACTTC. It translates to CASSLGVAGYEQYF. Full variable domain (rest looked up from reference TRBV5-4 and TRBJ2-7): ETGVTQSPTHLIKTRGQQVTLRCSSQSGHNTVSWYQQALGQGPQFIFQYYREEENGRGNFPPRFSGLQFPNYSSELNVNALELDDSALYLCASSLGVAGYEQYFGPGTRLTVT.

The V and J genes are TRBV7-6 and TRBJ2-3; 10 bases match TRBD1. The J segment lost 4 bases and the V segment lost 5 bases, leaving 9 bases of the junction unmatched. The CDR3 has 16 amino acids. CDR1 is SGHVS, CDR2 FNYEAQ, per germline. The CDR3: CASSLQTGGLADTQYF. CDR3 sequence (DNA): TGTGCCAGCAGCCTTCAGACAGGGGGCCTGGCAGATACGCAGTATTTT.

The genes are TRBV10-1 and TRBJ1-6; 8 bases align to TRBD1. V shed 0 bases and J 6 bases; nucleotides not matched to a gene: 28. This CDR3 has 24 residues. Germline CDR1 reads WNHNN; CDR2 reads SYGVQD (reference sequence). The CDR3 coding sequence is TGCGCCAGCAGTGAGTCGCCTGTGGACAGGGAGGTGTCAGTATGGATCTTCTTTAATTCACCCCTCCACTTT. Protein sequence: CASSESPVDREVSVWIFFNSPLHF.

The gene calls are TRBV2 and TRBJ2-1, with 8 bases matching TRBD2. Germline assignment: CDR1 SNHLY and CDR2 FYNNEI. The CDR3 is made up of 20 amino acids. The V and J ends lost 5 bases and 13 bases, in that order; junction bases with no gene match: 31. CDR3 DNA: TGTGCCAGCAGTCCACGGGCGTTGGGGCCCGCCTCTGGCGGGAGGAGGGGTCAGTTCTTC. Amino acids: CASSPRALGPASGGRRGQFF.

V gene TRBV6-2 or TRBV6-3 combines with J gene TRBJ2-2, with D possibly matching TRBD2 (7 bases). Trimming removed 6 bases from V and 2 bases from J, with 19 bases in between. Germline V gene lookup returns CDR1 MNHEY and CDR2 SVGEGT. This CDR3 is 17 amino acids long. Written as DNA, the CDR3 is TGTGCCAGCAGCCTTCGAGGGGGACTACAAAACACCGGGGAGCTGTTTTTT. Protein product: CASSLRGGLQNTGELFF.

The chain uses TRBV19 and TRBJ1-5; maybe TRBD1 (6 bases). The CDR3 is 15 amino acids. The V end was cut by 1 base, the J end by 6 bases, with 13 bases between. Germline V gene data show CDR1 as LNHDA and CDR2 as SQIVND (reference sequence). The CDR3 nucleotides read TGTGCCAGTAGTATAGGTGGGACACGGAGTCAGCCCCAGCATTTT. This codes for CASSIGGTRSQPQHF.

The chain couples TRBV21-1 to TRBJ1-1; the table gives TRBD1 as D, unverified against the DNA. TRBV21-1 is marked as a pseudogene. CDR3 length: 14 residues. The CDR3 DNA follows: TGTGCCAGCAGTAGGGGCAGAGGGAACACTGAAGCTTTCTTT. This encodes CASSRGRGNTEAFF.

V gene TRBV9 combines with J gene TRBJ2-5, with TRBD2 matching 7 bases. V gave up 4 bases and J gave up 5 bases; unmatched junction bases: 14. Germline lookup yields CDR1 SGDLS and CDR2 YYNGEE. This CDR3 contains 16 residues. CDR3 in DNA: TGTGCCAGCAGCCCCGCCCGGGACTACCTCCAGGAGACCCAGTACTTC. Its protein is CASSPARDYLQETQYF.

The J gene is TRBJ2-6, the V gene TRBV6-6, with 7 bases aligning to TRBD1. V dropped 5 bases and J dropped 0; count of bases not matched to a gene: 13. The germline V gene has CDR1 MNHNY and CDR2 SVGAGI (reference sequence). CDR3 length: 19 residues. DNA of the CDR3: TGTGCCAGCAGTCCCCGATTGACAGGGACGGCCTCTGGGGCCAACGTCCTGACTTTC. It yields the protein CASSPRLTGTASGANVLTF.

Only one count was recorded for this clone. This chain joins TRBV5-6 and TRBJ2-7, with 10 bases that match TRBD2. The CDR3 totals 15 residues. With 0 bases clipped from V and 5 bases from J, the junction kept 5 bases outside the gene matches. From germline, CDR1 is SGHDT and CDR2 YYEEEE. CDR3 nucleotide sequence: TGTGCCAGCAGCTTGGAGCGGGGGGGAAGGGACGAGCAGTACTTC. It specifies CASSLERGGRDEQYF.

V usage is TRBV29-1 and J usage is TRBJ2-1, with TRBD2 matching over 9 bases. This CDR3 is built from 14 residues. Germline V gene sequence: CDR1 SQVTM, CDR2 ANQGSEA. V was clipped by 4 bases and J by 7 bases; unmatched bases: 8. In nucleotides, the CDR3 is TGCAGCGTTGTTGGCGGGAGGGCCGGGAATGAGCAGTTCTTC. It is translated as CSVVGGRAGNEQFF.

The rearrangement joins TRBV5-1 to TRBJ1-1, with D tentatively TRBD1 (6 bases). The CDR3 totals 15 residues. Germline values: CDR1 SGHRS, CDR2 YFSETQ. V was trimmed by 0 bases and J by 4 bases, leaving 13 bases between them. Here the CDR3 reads CASSLDRGASTEAFF. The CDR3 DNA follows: TGCGCCAGCAGCTTGGATCGGGGGGCGAGCACTGAAGCTTTCTTT.

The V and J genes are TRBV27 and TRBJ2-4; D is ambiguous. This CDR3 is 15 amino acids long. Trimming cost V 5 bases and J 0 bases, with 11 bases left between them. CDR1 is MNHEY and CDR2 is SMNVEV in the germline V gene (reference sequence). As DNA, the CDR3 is TGTGCCAGCAGTACCCAGTACAAAGCCAAAAACATTCAGTACTTC. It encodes CASSTQYKAKNIQYF.

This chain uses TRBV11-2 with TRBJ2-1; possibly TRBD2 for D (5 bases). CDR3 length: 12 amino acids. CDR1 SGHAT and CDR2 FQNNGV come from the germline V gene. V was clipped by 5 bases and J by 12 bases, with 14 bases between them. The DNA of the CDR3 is TGTGCCAGCAGCCGGACTGCCCTCAGGCAGTTCTTC. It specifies CASSRTALRQFF. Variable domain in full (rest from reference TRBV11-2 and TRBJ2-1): EAGVAQSPRYKIIEKRQSVAFWCNPISGHATLYWYQQILGQGPKLLIQFQNNGVVDDSQLPKDRFSAERLKGVDSTLKIQPAKLEDSAVYLCASSRTALRQFFGPGTRLTVL.

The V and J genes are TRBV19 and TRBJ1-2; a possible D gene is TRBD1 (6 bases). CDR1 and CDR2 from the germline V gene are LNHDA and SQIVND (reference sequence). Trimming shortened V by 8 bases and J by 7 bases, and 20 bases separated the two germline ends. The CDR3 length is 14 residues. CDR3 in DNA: TGTGCCAGTGCCTTAGGACAGCGGGGAGTTGGCTACACCTTC. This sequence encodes CASALGQRGVGYTF.

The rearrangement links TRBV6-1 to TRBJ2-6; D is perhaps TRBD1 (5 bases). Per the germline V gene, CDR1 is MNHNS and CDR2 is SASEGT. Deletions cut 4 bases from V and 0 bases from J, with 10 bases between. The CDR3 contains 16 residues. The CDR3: CASSGTLVSGANVLTF. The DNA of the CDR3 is TGTGCCAGCAGTGGGACACTCGTCTCTGGGGCCAACGTCCTGACTTTC.

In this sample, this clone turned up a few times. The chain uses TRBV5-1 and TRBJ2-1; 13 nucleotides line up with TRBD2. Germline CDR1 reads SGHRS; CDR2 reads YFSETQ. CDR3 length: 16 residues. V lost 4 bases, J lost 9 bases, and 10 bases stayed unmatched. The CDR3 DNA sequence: TGCGCCAGCAGCACCCCGGGACTAGCGGGAATCGGTGAGCAGTTCTTC. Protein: CASSTPGLAGIGEQFF.

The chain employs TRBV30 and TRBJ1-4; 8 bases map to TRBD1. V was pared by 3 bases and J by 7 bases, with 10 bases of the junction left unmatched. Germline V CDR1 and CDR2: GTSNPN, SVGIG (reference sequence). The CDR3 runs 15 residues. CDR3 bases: TGTGCCTGGAGAGAAGGACAGGGTGGTAGTGAAAAACTGTTTTTT. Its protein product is CAWREGQGGSEKLFF.

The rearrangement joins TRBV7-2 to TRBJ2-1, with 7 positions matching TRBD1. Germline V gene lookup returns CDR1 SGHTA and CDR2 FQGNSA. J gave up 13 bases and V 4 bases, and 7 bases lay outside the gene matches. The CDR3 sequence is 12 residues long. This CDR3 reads CASSSLDRPQFF. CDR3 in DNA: TGTGCCAGCAGCTCCTTGGACAGGCCTCAGTTCTTC. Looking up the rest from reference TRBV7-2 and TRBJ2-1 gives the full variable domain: GAGVSQSPSNKVTEKGKDVELRCDPISGHTALYWYRQSLGQGLEFLIYFQGNSAPDKSGLPSDRFSAERTGGSVSTLTIQRTQQEDSAVYLCASSSLDRPQFFGPGTRLTVL.

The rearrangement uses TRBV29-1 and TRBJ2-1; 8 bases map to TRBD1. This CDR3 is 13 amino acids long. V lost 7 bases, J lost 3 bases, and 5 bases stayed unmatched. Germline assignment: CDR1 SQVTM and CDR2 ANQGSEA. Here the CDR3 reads CSARDRSYNEQFF. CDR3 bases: TGCAGCGCTCGGGACAGGAGCTACAATGAGCAGTTCTTC.

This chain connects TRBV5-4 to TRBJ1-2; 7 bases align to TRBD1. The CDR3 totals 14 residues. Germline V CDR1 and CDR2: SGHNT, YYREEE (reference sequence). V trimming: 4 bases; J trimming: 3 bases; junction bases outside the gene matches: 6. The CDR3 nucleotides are TGTGCCAGCAGCCCCGGGACAGCTGACTATGGCTACACCTTC. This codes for CASSPGTADYGYTF.

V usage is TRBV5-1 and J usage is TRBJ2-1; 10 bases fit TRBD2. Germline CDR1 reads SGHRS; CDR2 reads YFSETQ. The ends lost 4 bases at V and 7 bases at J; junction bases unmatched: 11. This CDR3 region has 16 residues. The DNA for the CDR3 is TGCGCCAGCAGCGCGGCCGGGACTAGCGTTATGAATGAGCAGTTCTTC. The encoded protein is CASSAAGTSVMNEQFF.

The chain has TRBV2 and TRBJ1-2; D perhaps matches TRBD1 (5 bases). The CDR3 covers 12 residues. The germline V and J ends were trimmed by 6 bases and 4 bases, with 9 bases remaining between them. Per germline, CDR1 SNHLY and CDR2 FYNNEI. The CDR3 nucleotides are TGTGCCAGCAGCCGCGACAGCTATGGCTACACCTTC. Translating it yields CASSRDSYGYTF. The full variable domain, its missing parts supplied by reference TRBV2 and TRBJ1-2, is EPEVTQTPSHQVTQMGQEVILRCVPISNHLYFYWYRQILGQKVEFLVSFYNNEISEKSEIFDDQFSVERPDGSNFTLKIRSTKLEDSAMYFCASSRDSYGYTFGSGTRLTVV.